The 9 T cell receptor beta chains listed next were all sequenced from one sample in a study of CXCR3-negative and CXCR3-positive naive CD8 T cells. Study-wide results and limits: More hydrophobic TRB CDR3s were found in CXCR3-positive naive cells than in CXCR3-negative naive cells.

These receptors have no known antigen. TRB cDNA libraries were made by UMI-labeled 5' RACE. TCRdb reprocessed the 5' RACE reads and reports one entry per CDR3 protein, with no DNA. In all, the sample yields under 110,000 distinct CDR3 sequences. Sequencing was carried out using naive CXCR3+ CD8+ T cells from blood. Subset of the sample: CD45RO-CCR7+CD27+CD95- naive CD8+ T cells expressing CXCR3 (TNR3+). Receptors originate from a human donor in good health. Some clones in this sample may be carry-over from other donors' samples.

The rearrangement joins TRBV29-1 to TRBJ1-1. CDR1 SQVTM and CDR2 ANQGSEA come from the germline V gene. CDR3 size: 11 residues. CDR3 loop: CSVVWRTEAFF. Filled out from reference TRBV29-1 and TRBJ1-1, the complete variable domain reads SAVISQKPSRDICQRGTSLTIQCQVDSQVTMMFWYRQQPGQSLTLIATANQGSEATYESGFVIDKFPISRPNLTFSTLTVSNMSPEDSSIYLCSVVWRTEAFFGQGTRLTVV.

V gene TRBV28 combines with J gene TRBJ2-5. The CDR3 contains 14 residues. The germline gives CDR1 MDHEN, CDR2 SYDVKM. CDR3 in amino acids: CASSLYQEQETQYF. The variable domain in full, completed from reference TRBV28 and TRBJ2-5, reads DVKVTQSSRYLVKRTGEKVFLECVQDMDHENMFWYRQDPGLGLRLIYFSYDVKMKEKGDIPEGYSVSREKKERFSLILESASTNQTSMYLCASSLYQEQETQYFGPGTRLLVL.

The chain combines TRBV7-9 with TRBJ2-6; TCRdb selects TRBD2, and the lack of DNA leaves this call unchecked. This CDR3 comprises 18 residues. Germline V gives CDR1 SEHNR, CDR2 FQNEAQ (reference sequence). The CDR3 sequence is CASSPKGGPISGANVLTF.

This sequence joins TRBV5-6 and TRBJ2-7. This CDR3 has 13 residues. Germline CDR1 SGHDT, CDR2 YYEEEE. The CDR3 protein is CASSLIPEYEQYF.

The rearrangement uses TRBV7-9 and TRBJ2-7; the TRBD2 assignment by TCRdb is unverifiable without DNA. Germline V gene data show CDR1 as SEHNR and CDR2 as FQNEAQ (reference sequence). The CDR3 is made up of 18 amino acids. The CDR3 spells CASSPPGLAGEQRGEQYF.

This rearrangement joins TRBV27 to TRBJ2-7. Germline V gene data show CDR1 as MNHEY and CDR2 as SMNVEV (reference sequence). The CDR3 has 12 amino acids. This chain's CDR3 is CASSSTGYEQYF.

The chain employs TRBV5-6 and TRBJ2-2; the D call from TCRdb, TRBD1, cannot be confirmed without DNA. The germline V gene encodes CDR1 SGHDT and CDR2 YYEEEE. CDR3 length equals 14 residues. Here the CDR3 reads CASSFSGYPGELFF.

This CDR3 is CASSWTGPTEAFF. The V and J genes are TRBV5-1 and TRBJ1-1; TCRdb names TRBD1, which stays unverified in the absence of DNA. The CDR3 sequence is 13 residues long. From germline, CDR1 is SGHRS and CDR2 YFSETQ.

The chain carries TRBV11-2 and TRBJ1-1; TCRdb indicates TRBD1, and absent DNA this call remains unverified. Germline CDR1 is SGHAT and CDR2 is FQNNGV. The CDR3 totals 15 residues. Here the CDR3 reads CASSLDEGAGTEAFF.